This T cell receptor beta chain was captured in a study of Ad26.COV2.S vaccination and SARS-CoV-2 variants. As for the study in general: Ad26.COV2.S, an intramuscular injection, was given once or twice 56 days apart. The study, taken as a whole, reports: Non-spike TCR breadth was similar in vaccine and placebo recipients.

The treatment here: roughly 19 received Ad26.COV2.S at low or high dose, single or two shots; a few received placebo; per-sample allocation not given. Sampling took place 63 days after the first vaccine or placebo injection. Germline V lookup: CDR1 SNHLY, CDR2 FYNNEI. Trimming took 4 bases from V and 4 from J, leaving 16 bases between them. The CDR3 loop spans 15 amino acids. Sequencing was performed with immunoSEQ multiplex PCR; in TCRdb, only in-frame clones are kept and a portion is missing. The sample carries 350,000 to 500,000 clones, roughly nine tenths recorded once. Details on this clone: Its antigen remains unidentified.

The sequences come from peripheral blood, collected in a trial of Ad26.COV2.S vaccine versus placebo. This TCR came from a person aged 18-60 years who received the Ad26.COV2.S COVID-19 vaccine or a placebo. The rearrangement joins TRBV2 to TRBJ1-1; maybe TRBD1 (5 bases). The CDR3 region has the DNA TGTGCCAGCAGTGCCCTTGGGGTGGGGACCACTGAAGCTTTCTTT. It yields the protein CASSALGVGTTEAFF.